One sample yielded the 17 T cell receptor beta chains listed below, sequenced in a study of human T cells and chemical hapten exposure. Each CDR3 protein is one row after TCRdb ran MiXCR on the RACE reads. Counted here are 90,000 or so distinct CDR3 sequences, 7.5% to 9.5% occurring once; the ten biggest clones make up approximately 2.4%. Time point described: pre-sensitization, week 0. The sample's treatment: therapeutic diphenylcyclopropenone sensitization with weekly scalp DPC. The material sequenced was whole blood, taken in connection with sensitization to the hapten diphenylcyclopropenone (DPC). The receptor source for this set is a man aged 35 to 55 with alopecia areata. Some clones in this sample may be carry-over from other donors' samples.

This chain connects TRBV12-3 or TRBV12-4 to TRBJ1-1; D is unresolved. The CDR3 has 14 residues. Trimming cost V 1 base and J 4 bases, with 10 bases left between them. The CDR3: CASSLETPGTEAFF. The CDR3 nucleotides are TGTGCCAGCAGTTTAGAGACACCGGGCACTGAAGCTTTCTTT.

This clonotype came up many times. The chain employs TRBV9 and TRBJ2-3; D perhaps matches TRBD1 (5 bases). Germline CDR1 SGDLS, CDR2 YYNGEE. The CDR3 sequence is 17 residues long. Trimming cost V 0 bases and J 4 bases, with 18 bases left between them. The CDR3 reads CASSVGLRTSFPDTQYF. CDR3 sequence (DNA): TGTGCCAGCAGCGTAGGGCTGCGGACAAGTTTCCCAGATACGCAGTATTTT. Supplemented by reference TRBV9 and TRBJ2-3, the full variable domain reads DSGVTQTPKHLITATGQRVTLRCSPRSGDLSVYWYQQSLDQGLQFLIQYYNGEERAKGNILERFSAQQFPDLHSELNLSSLELGDSALYFCASSVGLRTSFPDTQYFGPGTRLTVL.

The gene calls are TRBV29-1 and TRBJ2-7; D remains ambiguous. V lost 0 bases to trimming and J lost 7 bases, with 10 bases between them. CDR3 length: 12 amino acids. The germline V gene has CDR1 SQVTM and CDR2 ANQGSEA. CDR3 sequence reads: CSVEDVASEQYF. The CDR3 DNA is TGCAGCGTTGAAGATGTGGCAAGTGAGCAGTACTTC.

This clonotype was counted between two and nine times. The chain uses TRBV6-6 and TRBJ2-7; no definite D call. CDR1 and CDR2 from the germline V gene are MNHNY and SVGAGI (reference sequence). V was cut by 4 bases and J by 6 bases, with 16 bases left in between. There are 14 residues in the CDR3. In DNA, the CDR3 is TGTGCCAGCAGTTCCAACCCAATAATTAGCGAGCAGTACTTC. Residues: CASSSNPIISEQYF.

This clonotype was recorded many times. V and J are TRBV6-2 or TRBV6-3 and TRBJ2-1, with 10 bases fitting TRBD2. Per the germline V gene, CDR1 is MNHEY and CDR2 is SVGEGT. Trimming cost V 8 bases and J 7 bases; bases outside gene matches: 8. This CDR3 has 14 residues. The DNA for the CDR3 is TGTGCCAGCCGACCTAGCGGGAGAGATAATGAGCAGTTCTTC. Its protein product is CASRPSGRDNEQFF.

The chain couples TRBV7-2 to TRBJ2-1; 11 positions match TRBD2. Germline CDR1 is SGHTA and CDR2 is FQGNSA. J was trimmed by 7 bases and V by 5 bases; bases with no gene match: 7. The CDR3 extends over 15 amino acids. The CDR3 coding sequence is TGTGCCAGCAGCAAGACTAGCGGGAATTGGAATGAGCAGTTCTTC. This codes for CASSKTSGNWNEQFF.

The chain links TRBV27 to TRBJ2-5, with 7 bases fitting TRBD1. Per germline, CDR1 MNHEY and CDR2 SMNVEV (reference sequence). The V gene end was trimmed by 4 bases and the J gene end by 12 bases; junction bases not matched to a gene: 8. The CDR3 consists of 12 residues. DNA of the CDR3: TGTGCCAGCAGTTCCCCCAGACAGGGAAAGTACTTC. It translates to CASSSPRQGKYF.

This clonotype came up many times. CDR3 in amino acids: CSVEVAGSLWAEAFF. In DNA, the CDR3 is TGCAGCGTTGAAGTGGCAGGCTCCCTTTGGGCTGAAGCTTTCTTT. The V and J genes are TRBV29-1 and TRBJ1-1; no firm D call. V was cut by 1 base and J by 6 bases, with 18 bases left in between. CDR3 size: 15 residues. Germline loops: CDR1 SQVTM, CDR2 ANQGSEA.

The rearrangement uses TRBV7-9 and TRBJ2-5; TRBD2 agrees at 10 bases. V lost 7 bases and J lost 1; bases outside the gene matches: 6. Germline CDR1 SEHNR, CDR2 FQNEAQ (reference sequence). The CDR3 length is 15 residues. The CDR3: CASTPAGGGQETQYF. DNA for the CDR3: TGTGCCAGCACCCCAGCGGGAGGGGGCCAAGAGACCCAGTACTTC.

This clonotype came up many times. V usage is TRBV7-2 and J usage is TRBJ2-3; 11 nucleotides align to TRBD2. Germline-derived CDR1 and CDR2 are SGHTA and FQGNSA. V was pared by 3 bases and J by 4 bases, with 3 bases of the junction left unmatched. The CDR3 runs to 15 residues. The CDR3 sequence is CASSLQLAGADTQYF. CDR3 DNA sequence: TGTGCCAGCAGCTTGCAACTAGCGGGGGCAGATACGCAGTATTTT.

CDR3 protein: CASSQTRGAEQYV. In DNA, the CDR3 is TGTGCCAGCTCACAGACCCGCGGGGCCGAGCAGTACGTC. The V call is TRBV18, the J call TRBJ2-7, with D perhaps matching TRBD2 (6 bases). This CDR3 contains 13 residues. The V end was cut by 4 bases, the J end by 6 bases, with 13 bases between. CDR1 and CDR2 from the germline V gene are KGHSH and LQKENI.

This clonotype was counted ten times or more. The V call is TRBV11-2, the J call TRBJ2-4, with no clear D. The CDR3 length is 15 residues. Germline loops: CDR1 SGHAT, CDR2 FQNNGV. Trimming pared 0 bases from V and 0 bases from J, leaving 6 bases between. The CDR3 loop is CASSLDDIAKNIQYF. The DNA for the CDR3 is TGTGCCAGCAGCTTAGACGATATAGCCAAAAACATTCAGTACTTC.

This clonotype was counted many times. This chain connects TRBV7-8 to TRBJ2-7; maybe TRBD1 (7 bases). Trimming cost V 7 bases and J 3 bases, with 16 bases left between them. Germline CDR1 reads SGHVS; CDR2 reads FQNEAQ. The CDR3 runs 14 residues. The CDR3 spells CASTRDSGRYEQYV. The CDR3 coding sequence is TGTGCCAGCACCAGGGACAGCGGGCGCTACGAGCAGTACGTC.

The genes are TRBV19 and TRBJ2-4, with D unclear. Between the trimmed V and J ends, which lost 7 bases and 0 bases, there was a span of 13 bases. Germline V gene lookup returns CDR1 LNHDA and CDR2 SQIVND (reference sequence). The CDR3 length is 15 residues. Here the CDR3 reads CASKGSDLAKNIQYF. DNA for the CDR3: TGTGCCAGTAAGGGCAGCGACCTAGCCAAAAACATTCAGTACTTC.

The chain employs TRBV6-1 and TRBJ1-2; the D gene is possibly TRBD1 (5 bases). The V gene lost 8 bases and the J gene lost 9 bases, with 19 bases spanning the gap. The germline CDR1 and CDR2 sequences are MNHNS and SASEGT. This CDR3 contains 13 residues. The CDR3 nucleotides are TGTGCCAGCGGGACGGATTCTCCGATGAGCTACACCTTC. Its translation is CASGTDSPMSYTF.

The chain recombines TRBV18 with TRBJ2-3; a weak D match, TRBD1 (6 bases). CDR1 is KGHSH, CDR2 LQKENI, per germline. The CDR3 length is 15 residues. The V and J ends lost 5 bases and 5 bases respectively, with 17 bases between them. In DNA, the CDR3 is TGTGCCAGCTCAACCCGGGACACCCTGGGAGATACGCAGTATTTT. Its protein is CASSTRDTLGDTQYF. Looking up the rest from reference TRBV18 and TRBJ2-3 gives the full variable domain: NAGVMQNPRHLVRRRGQEARLRCSPMKGHSHVYWYRQLPEEGLKFMVYLQKENIIDESGMPKERFSAEFPKEGPSILRIQQVVRGDSAAYFCASSTRDTLGDTQYFGPGTRLTVL.

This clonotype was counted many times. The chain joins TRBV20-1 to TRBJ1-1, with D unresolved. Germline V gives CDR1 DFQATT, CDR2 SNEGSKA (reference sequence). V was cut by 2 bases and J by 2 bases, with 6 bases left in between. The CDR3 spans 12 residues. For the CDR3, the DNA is TGCAGTGCTAGACAAGTAAACACTGAAGCTTTCTTT. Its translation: CSARQVNTEAFF.